This is a list of T cell receptor beta chains from one sample in a study of blood T cell repertoires in COVID-19. Sequencing used immunoSEQ multiplex PCR; TCRdb keeps in-frame clones, though not all of them. The data show 380,000 or so clones, 70% to 90% seen once. Source material: PBMCs or T cells enriched from blood (not recorded which). The receptors derive from a man aged 25 to 40 who had recovered from COVID-19. CDR3s include the opening cysteine and the closing phenylalanine or tryptophan. D genes are given only for firm matches. Expanded clones get a size class; other rows say once, few or many, or leave the size out.

D	V	size	J	DNA	CDR3
.	TRBV7-6	.	TRBJ1-6	TGTGCCAGCAGCTCCGGACAGTATAATTCACCCCTCCACTTT	CASSSGQYNSPLHF
.	TRBV5-1	.	TRBJ1-6	TGCGCCAGCAGAGACCGGGTCACCGGGGGTTCACCCCTCCACTTT	CASRDRVTGGSPLHF
TRBD1	TRBV7-9	.	TRBJ1-5	TGTGCCAGCAGCCCAGGACAGGGGGGACAGCCCCAGCATTTT	CASSPGQGGQPQHF
.	TRBV7-9	.	TRBJ1-5	TGTGCCAGCAGCTCTGGGTGGGCAGGTGACAATCAGCCCCAGCATTTT	CASSSGWAGDNQPQHF
TRBD1	TRBV7-2	.	TRBJ1-1	TGTGCCAGCCAGCTCCCAGGGGGCAGGGGGAGAGCTTTCTTT	CASQLPGGRGRAFF
TRBD1	TRBV10-3	.	TRBJ1-5	TGTGCCATCAGTGACCCGGGACAGAATAGCAATCAGCCCCAGCATTTT	CAISDPGQNSNQPQHF
.	TRBV3-1/TRBV3-2	many	TRBJ2-3	TGTGCCAGCAGCCAAGGAGTTTTGGATACGCAGTATTTT	CASSQGVLDTQYF
TRBD1	TRBV16	.	TRBJ2-7	TGTGCCAGCAGCGTCGTTCCGGGACAGAGCTTACTAGGCTCCTACGAGCAGTACTTC	CASSVVPGQSLLGSYEQYF
.	TRBV10-2	.	TRBJ2-7	TGCGCCAGCAGCTCCACCAGTTGGGAGCAGTACTTC	CASSSTSWEQYF
TRBD1	TRBV6-5	.	TRBJ2-2	TGTGCCAGCAGTTCCGGACAGGGACTGAACACCGGGGAGCTGTTTTTT	CASSSGQGLNTGELFF
TRBD1	TRBV7-2	once	TRBJ1-5	TGTGCCAGCAGCACGCAGACAGGGGCCAATCAGCCCCAGCATTTT	CASSTQTGANQPQHF
TRBD1	TRBV4-1	.	TRBJ2-2	TGCGCCAGCAGCCTTGGGACAGGGGGCGCATCCGGGGAGCTGTTTTTT	CASSLGTGGASGELFF
TRBD1	TRBV6-1	.	TRBJ2-5	TGTGCCAGCAGTGAATGGACAGGCCCAGGGACAGGGCGAGAGACCCAGTACTTC	CASSEWTGPGTGRETQYF
TRBD1	TRBV9	.	TRBJ2-5	TGTGCCAGCAGCAGGAGGGGGACAGGGGCTGAGACCCAGTACTTC	CASSRRGTGAETQYF
TRBD1	TRBV5-1	.	TRBJ2-1	TGCGCCAGCAGCTCGGTAGACAGGGGGCTAGGGGATGAGCAGTTCTTC	CASSSVDRGLGDEQFF
TRBD1	TRBV5-5	.	TRBJ1-5	TGTGCCAGCAGCTTGGCCGGGACAGACAATCAGCCCCAGCATTTT	CASSLAGTDNQPQHF
.	TRBV12-5	.	TRBJ2-7	TGTGCTAGTGGCCCAGGGAACGAGCAGTACTTC	CASGPGNEQYF
.	TRBV3-1/TRBV3-2	.	TRBJ2-1	TGTGCCAGCAGCTCCCGGGGGAGGTTATACAATGAGCAGTTCTTC	CASSSRGRLYNEQFF
.	TRBV5-1	.	TRBJ1-1	TGCGCCAGCAGCCTTTCAGTAATGAACACTGAAGCTTTCTTT	CASSLSVMNTEAFF
.	TRBV6-2/TRBV6-3	.	TRBJ2-2	TGTGCCAGCAGTTACTCGATAGCACCCAAGATTAGAGATAACACCGGGGAGCTGTTTTTT	CASSYSIAPKIRDNTGELFF
.	TRBV27	.	TRBJ2-2	TGTGCCAGCAGTGGCCAAGTCCTGGGGCCCGGGGAGCTGTTTTTT	CASSGQVLGPGELFF
.	TRBV9	few	TRBJ1-1	TGTGCCAGCAGCGTAGAAGAGGGATCCACTGAAGCTTTCTTT	CASSVEEGSTEAFF
TRBD1	TRBV5-1	.	TRBJ2-3	TGCGCCAGCAGTGCAGGGGGTACGAGCACAGATACGCAGTATTTT	CASSAGGTSTDTQYF
TRBD2	TRBV18	once	TRBJ2-3	TGTGCCAGCTCACAGGGACTAGCGGGGGATATTACGCAGTATTTT	CASSQGLAGDITQYF
.	TRBV19	.	TRBJ1-1	TGTGCCAGTAGTATAAGAAGGGGGACGGGAATGAACACTGAAGCTTTCTTT	CASSIRRGTGMNTEAFF
.	TRBV30	once	TRBJ1-5	TGTGCCTGGTCAATCGGTACGGGGGATCAGCCCCAGCATTTT	CAWSIGTGDQPQHF
.	TRBV19	.	TRBJ1-1	TGTGCCACCGGGACACCAAACACTGAAGCTTTCTTT	CATGTPNTEAFF
TRBD1	TRBV7-6	.	TRBJ2-7	TGTGCCAGCAGTAATGACAGGGGGGGGTACGAGCAGTACTTC	CASSNDRGGYEQYF
.	TRBV16	.	TRBJ2-7	TGTGCCAGCAGCCAATTTTCACAGAAATCCTACGAGCAGTACTTC	CASSQFSQKSYEQYF
TRBD1	TRBV4-1	few	TRBJ2-5	TGCGCCAGCAGCCAAACCGGGACAGGCCAAGAGACCCAGTACTTC	CASSQTGTGQETQYF
.	TRBV6-5	.	TRBJ1-5	TGTGCCAGCAGTTGGCAGGAGGGGCAGCCCCAGCATTTT	CASSWQEGQPQHF
.	TRBV19	.	TRBJ1-1	TGTGCCAGTAGTATAGTTCCAGACACTGAAGCTTTCTTT	CASSIVPDTEAFF
.	TRBV19	.	TRBJ1-1	TGTGCCAGTATCAACAGGAGGGGATTGGAGGCTTTCTTT	CASINRRGLEAFF
.	TRBV3-1/TRBV3-2	.	TRBJ2-3	TGTGCCAGCAGCCAAGATCGGGTTAATACGCAGTATTTT	CASSQDRVNTQYF